These 23 T cell receptor beta chains share one sample of origin, sequenced in a study of T-cell reconstitution after alpha-beta-depleted transplantation in children. Preparing the TCRbeta library involved the use of unique molecular identifiers. TCRdb fed the PCR reads into MiXCR, producing one record per CDR3 protein. This table has hundreds of thousands of distinct CDR3 sequences, more than 10% appearing once. The material was PBMCs, obtained from the stem cell graft. These receptors all stem from a human donor who donated a stem cell graft to a child with Fanconi anemia.

The chain joins TRBV10-3 to TRBJ2-1, with D perhaps assigned TRBD1 or TRBD2 (5 bases each). This CDR3 has 16 amino acids. V lost 8 bases to trimming and J lost 5 bases, with 22 bases between them. Germline V gene data show CDR1 as ENHRY and CDR2 as SYGVKD. CDR3 nucleotide sequence: TGTGCCATCGGGGCTCGGGACCCCGGGGCCAACAATGAGCAGTTCTTC. It yields the protein CAIGARDPGANNEQFF.

The V call is TRBV3-1, the J call TRBJ1-1; D not certain. Germline V CDR1 and CDR2: LGHDT, YNNKEL (reference sequence). This CDR3 has 14 residues. The germline V and J ends were trimmed by 2 bases and 1 base, with 8 bases remaining between them. The CDR3 sequence is CASSQRLTNTEAFF. The CDR3 coding sequence is TGTGCCAGCAGCCAAAGGCTTACGAACACTGAAGCTTTCTTT.

This clonotype was seen only a few times. CDR3 residues: CASSVGPWGAENIQYF. For the CDR3, the DNA is TGTGCCAGCAGCGTAGGCCCCTGGGGGGCCGAGAACATTCAGTACTTC. The rearrangement joins TRBV9 to TRBJ2-4; D may match TRBD1 or TRBD2 (6 bases each). Germline V gene data show CDR1 as SGDLS and CDR2 as YYNGEE. Trimming shortened V by 0 bases and J by 7 bases, and 17 bases separated the two germline ends. This CDR3 has 16 amino acids.

This clonotype was detected many times. The rearrangement joins TRBV12-3 or TRBV12-4 to TRBJ2-2, with TRBD1 matching over 11 bases. The CDR3 runs to 15 residues. V was pared by 5 bases and J by 7 bases, with 6 bases of the junction left unmatched. The CDR3 reads CASSGQGAWGGELFF. The CDR3 bases are TGTGCCAGCAGTGGACAGGGGGCTTGGGGCGGGGAGCTGTTTTTT.

The V and J genes are TRBV4-2 and TRBJ2-6; 8 bases align to TRBD1. This CDR3 contains 18 residues. Germline assignment: CDR1 LGHNA and CDR2 YNFKEQ. Unmatched junction bases numbered 10, after V lost 6 bases and J lost 0 bases. The DNA of the CDR3 is TGTGCCAGCAGTCCTCCGGGACAGGCGTTCTCTGGGGCCAACGTCCTGACTTTC. Amino acid sequence: CASSPPGQAFSGANVLTF.

DNA for the CDR3: TGTGCCAGCAGCCCCGGGACTACCCTGCCAGATACGCAGTATTTT. This gives the protein CASSPGTTLPDTQYF. This chain joins TRBV7-9 and TRBJ2-3; 7 nucleotides align to TRBD2. CDR1 is SEHNR and CDR2 is FQNEAQ in the germline V gene (reference sequence). The CDR3 extends over 15 amino acids. Unmatched junction bases numbered 9, after V lost 5 bases and J lost 4 bases.

J is TRBJ2-3 and V is TRBV11-2; D gene uncertain. This CDR3 spans 13 amino acids. Trimming took off 4 bases at V and 9 bases at J, with 14 bases between the two ends. Germline V gene sequence: CDR1 SGHAT, CDR2 FQNNGV. CDR3 nucleotides: TGTGCCAGCAGCTCAAGACGGCGAGAGACGCAGTATTTT. It yields the protein CASSSRRRETQYF.

This clonotype has a handful of counts. The CDR3 DNA reads TGCAGTGCTAGTCCAGGGGGCCCCGTCGGGGGCTACACCTTC. This translates into CSASPGGPVGGYTF. The chain is built from TRBV20-1 and TRBJ1-2; 8 bases match TRBD1. CDR3 size: 14 residues. CDR1 is DFQATT and CDR2 is SNEGSKA in the germline V gene (reference sequence). V gave up 3 bases and J gave up 8 bases; unmatched junction bases: 11.

This clonotype was found a few times. The chain recombines TRBV29-1 with TRBJ1-5, with 7 bases that match TRBD1. This CDR3 is 13 amino acids long. Trimming at V came to 6 bases and at J to 4 bases, leaving 6 bases not matched to a gene. In germline, CDR1 is SQVTM, CDR2 ANQGSEA. This CDR3 is CSVRDSPNQPQHF. The CDR3 nucleotides read TGCAGCGTGAGGGACAGTCCGAATCAGCCCCAGCATTTT.

The CDR3 nucleotides are TGTGCCAGCAGCGTCTTAGTGGGGGGTTCCACCGGGGAGCTGTTTTTT. Its protein is CASSVLVGGSTGELFF. The J gene is TRBJ2-2, the V gene TRBV9, with D possibly being TRBD2 (6 bases). Germline V CDR1 and CDR2: SGDLS, YYNGEE. The CDR3 has 16 amino acids. V was pared by 2 bases and J by 4 bases, with 15 bases between.

This clonotype was recorded many times. This chain uses TRBV20-1 with TRBJ2-5; no firm D call. Germline assignment: CDR1 DFQATT and CDR2 SNEGSKA (reference sequence). V shed 0 bases and J shed 5 bases, with 7 bases lying between them. The CDR3 is 12 residues long. The CDR3 DNA reads as TGCAGTGCTAGAGATCGTGGTGAGACCCAGTACTTC. Amino acid sequence: CSARDRGETQYF.

V is TRBV12-3 or TRBV12-4 and J is TRBJ1-5; no clear D. Trimming removed 3 bases at V and 2 bases at J, with 8 bases between. CDR3 length: 14 amino acids. Here the CDR3 reads CASSLSWGNQPQHF. The DNA for the CDR3 is TGTGCCAGCAGTTTGAGTTGGGGCAATCAGCCCCAGCATTTT.

The table lists this clonotype with a count of one. V gene TRBV6-2 or TRBV6-3 combines with J gene TRBJ2-1, with 8 bases matching TRBD2. The V and J ends lost 2 bases and 9 bases, in that order; junction bases with no gene match: 3. From germline, CDR1 is MNHEY and CDR2 SVGEGT. CDR3 size: 13 residues. The CDR3 reads CASSYDGGAEQFF. CDR3 nucleotide sequence: TGTGCCAGCAGTTACGACGGGGGGGCTGAGCAGTTCTTC.

In this sample, this clonotype turned up many times. The V and J genes are TRBV13 and TRBJ1-1; 8 bases are shared with TRBD1. V was clipped by 3 bases and J by 3 bases; unmatched bases: 6. The length of the CDR3 is 15 residues. CDR1 and CDR2 from the germline V gene are PRHDT and FYEKMQ (reference sequence). The CDR3 loop is CASSLDGQGDTEAFF. In DNA, the CDR3 is TGTGCCAGCAGCTTGGATGGACAGGGAGACACTGAAGCTTTCTTT.

The V and J genes are TRBV12-3 or TRBV12-4 and TRBJ2-2; TRBD2 matches 9 bases. The CDR3 runs to 17 residues. Trimming took 3 bases from V and 6 from J; bases not matched to a gene: 11. CDR3 coding DNA: TGTGCCAGCAGTTTGCGGGAGCGGGGGGTGATTCCCGGGGAGCTGTTTTTT. Protein product: CASSLRERGVIPGELFF.

The chain has TRBV4-2 and TRBJ2-1, with TRBD2 matching 12 bases. The V gene end was trimmed by 4 bases and the J gene end by 7 bases; junction bases not matched to a gene: 8. The length of the CDR3 is 16 residues. Germline V gene lookup returns CDR1 LGHNA and CDR2 YNFKEQ. CDR3 bases: TGTGCCAGCAGCCTACAGACTAGCGGGGGCGGGAATGAGCAGTTCTTC. Its protein product is CASSLQTSGGGNEQFF.

The table lists this clonotype with a few counts. V usage is TRBV5-1 and J usage is TRBJ2-3; D is possibly TRBD1 (6 bases). The V and J ends lost 4 bases and 4 bases respectively, with 13 bases between them. The CDR3 covers 14 residues. CDR1 SGHRS and CDR2 YFSETQ come from the germline V gene. This CDR3 reads CASSVDRFADTQYF. The DNA of the CDR3 is TGCGCCAGCAGCGTCGACAGGTTCGCAGATACGCAGTATTTT.

J is TRBJ1-1 and V is TRBV7-9; D is unclear. The ends were cut back, 5 bases at V and 0 bases at J, with 22 bases in the middle. Germline CDR1 reads SEHNR; CDR2 reads FQNEAQ (reference sequence). The CDR3 consists of 18 residues. The chain's CDR3 is CASSPILGEGGMNTEAFF. The CDR3 DNA is TGTGCCAGCAGCCCCATCCTTGGGGAGGGAGGCATGAACACTGAAGCTTTCTTT.

V is TRBV5-1 and J is TRBJ1-2; D ambiguous. The germline gives CDR1 SGHRS, CDR2 YFSETQ. Trimming removed 4 bases from V and 4 bases from J, with 14 bases in between. The CDR3 contains 14 residues. CDR3 in amino acids: CASSLQPGSYGYTF. In DNA, the CDR3 is TGCGCCAGCAGCCTCCAGCCGGGCAGCTATGGCTACACCTTC.

The sample holds a few counts of this clonotype. The gene calls are TRBV5-1 and TRBJ2-1, with D perhaps TRBD2 (7 bases). This CDR3 comprises 14 residues. Germline V gene data show CDR1 as SGHRS and CDR2 as YFSETQ. Trimming stripped 4 bases from V and 8 bases from J, with 16 bases between. The CDR3: CASSTNPGGHEQFF. The CDR3 DNA reads as TGCGCCAGCAGCACCAACCCGGGGGGCCATGAGCAGTTCTTC.

The chain combines TRBV28 with TRBJ1-1; 7 bases map to TRBD1. The CDR3 spans 15 residues. V dropped 5 bases and J dropped 0; count of bases not matched to a gene: 6. Per germline, CDR1 MDHEN and CDR2 SYDVKM. The CDR3 DNA reads as TGTGCCAGCAGTACCTACAGGGGCCTGAACACTGAAGCTTTCTTT. It yields the protein CASSTYRGLNTEAFF.

This clonotype was observed many times. One junction end disagrees with the germline gene, perhaps due to a read error. The V call is TRBV7-2, the J call TRBJ2-3, with 8 bases aligning to TRBD2. This CDR3 has 15 amino acids. Germline CDR1 SGHTA, CDR2 FQGNSA. The CDR3 loop is CASTLSGGKEDTQYF. CDR3 DNA: TGTGCCAGCACCTTAAGCGGGGGTAAAGAAGATACGCAGTATTTT. The full variable domain, its missing parts supplied by reference TRBV7-2 and TRBJ2-3, is GAGVSQSPSNKVTEKGKDVELRCDPISGHTALYWYRQSLGQGLEFLIYFQGNSAPDKSGLPSDRFSAERTGGSVSTLTIQRTQQEDSAVYLCASTLSGGKEDTQYFGPGTRLTVL.

The sample holds many counts of this clonotype. This chain connects TRBV12-3 or TRBV12-4 to TRBJ1-1, with D hard to call. V was cut by 6 bases and J by 2 bases, with 10 bases left in between. The CDR3 is 13 amino acids. The CDR3, as DNA: TGTGCCAGCAGGGTCTGGCCAAACACTGAAGCTTTCTTT. It is translated as CASRVWPNTEAFF.